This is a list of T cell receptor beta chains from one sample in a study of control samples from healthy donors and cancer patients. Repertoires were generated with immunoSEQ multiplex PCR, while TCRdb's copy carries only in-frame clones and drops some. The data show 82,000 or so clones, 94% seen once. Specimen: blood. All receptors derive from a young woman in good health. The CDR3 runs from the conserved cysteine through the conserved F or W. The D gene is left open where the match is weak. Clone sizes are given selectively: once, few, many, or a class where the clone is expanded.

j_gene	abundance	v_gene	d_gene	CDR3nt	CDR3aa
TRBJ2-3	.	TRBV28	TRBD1	TGTGCCAGCAGCCGCGACAGGGCTCAACGAGATACGCAGTATTTT	CASSRDRAQRDTQYF
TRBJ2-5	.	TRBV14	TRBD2	TGTGCCAGCAGCCAGGGACTAGCGGGACAAGAGACCCAGTACTTC	CASSQGLAGQETQYF
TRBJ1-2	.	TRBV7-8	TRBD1	TGTGCCAGCAGCTTAACCCGACAGGGTCACCTTTATGGCTACACCTTC	CASSLTRQGHLYGYTF
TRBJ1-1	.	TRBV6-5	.	TGTGCCAGCAGTTACTCGGCGTCGGCTGAAGCTTTCTTT	CASSYSASAEAFF
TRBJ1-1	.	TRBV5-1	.	TGCGCCAGCAGCTCGGACAGATTGAACACTGAAGCTTTCTTT	CASSSDRLNTEAFF
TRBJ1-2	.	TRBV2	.	TGTGCCAGCAGTGCGCGGCTCGGACCCCGCTATGGCTACACCTTC	CASSARLGPRYGYTF
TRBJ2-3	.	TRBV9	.	TGTGCCAGCAGCGTATCCCCGGCTAGCCCATCTAGCACAGATACGCAGTATTTT	CASSVSPASPSSTDTQYF
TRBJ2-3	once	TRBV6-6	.	TGTGCCAGCAGCTCAACCCTAGGGACGCAGTATTTT	CASSSTLGTQYF
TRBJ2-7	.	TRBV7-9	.	TGTGCCAGCAGCTCCCTTCTTCACGGGATATCCTACGAGCAGTACTTC	CASSSLLHGISYEQYF
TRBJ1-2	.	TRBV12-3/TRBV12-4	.	TGTGCCAGCAGTGTCGACGGAAACTATGGCTACACCTTC	CASSVDGNYGYTF